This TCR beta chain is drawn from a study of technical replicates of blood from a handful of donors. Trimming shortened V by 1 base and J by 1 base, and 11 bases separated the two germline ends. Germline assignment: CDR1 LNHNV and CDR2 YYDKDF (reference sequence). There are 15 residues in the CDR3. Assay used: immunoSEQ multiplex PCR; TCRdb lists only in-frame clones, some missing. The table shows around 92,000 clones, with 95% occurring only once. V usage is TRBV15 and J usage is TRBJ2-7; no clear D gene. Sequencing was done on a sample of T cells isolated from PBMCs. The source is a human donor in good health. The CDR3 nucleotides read TGTGCCACCAGCAGAGTCCTAACCGGGTCCTACGAGCAGTACTTC. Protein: CATSRVLTGSYEQYF.